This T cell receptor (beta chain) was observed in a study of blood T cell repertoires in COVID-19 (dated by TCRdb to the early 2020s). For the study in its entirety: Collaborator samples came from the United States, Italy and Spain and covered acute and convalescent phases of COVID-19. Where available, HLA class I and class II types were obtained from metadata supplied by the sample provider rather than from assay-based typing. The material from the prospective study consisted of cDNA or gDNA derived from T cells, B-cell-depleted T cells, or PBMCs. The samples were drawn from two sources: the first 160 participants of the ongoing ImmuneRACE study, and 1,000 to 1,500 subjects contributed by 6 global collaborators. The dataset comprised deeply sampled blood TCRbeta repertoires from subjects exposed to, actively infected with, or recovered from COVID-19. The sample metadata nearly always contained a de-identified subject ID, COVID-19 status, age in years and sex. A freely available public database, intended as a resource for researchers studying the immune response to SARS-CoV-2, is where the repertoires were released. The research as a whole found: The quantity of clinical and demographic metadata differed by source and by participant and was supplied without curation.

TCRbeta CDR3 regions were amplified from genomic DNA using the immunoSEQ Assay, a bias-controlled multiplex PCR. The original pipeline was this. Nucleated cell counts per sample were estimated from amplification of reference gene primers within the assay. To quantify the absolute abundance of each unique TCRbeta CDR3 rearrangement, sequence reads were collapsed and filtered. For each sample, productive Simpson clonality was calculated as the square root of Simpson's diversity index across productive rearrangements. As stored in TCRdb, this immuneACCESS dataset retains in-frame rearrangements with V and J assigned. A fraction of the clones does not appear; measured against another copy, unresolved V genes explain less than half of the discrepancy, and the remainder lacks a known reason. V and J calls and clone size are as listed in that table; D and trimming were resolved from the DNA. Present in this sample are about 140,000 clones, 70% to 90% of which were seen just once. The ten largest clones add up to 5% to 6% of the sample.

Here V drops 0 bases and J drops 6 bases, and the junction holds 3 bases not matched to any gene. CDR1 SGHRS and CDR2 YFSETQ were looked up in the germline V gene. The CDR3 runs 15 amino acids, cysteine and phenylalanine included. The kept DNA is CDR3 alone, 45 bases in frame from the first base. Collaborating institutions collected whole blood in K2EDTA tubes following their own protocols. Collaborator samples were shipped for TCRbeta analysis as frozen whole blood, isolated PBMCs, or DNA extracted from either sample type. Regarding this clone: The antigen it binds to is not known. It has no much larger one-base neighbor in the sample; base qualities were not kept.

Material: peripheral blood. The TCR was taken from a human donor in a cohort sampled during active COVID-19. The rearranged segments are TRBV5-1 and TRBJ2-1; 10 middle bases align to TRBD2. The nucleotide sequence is TGCGCCAGCAGCTTGGAGTCTAGCGGGAGCAATGAGCAGTTCTTC. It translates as CASSLESSGSNEQFF.